This paragraph covers one T cell receptor (beta chain) sequence. Its antigen is still unknown. These data originate in a study of Tregs in tolerant kidney transplant recipients. Study findings and constraints: Nucleotide sequences could not be compared across some patients' samples due to primer changes. Donor-specific Treg expansion exceeded global Treg expansion in tolerant patients, suggesting antigen drive. Biological reproducibility was not directly addressed in this study.

Data came from immunoSEQ multiplex PCR; TCRdb stores just in-frame clones and leaves some out. The data contain fewer than 20,000 clones, 53% of them singletons. Trimming shortened V by 1 base and J by 4 bases, and 11 bases separated the two germline ends. Per germline, CDR1 SGHNT and CDR2 YYREEE (reference sequence). The CDR3 runs 14 residues. After around six days with irradiated graft donor PBMCs, CFSE-labeled recipient PBMCs were FACS-sorted. This TCR came from a human patient who received a combined kidney and bone marrow transplant. J is TRBJ1-1 and V is TRBV5-4; D is uncertain. The input for sequencing was CD4+ T cells from blood cultured with allogeneic cells, taken before the transplant. The CDR3 is CASSLIRGTTEAFF. CDR3 coding DNA: TGTGCCAGCAGCTTGATCCGGGGAACCACTGAAGCTTTCTTT.